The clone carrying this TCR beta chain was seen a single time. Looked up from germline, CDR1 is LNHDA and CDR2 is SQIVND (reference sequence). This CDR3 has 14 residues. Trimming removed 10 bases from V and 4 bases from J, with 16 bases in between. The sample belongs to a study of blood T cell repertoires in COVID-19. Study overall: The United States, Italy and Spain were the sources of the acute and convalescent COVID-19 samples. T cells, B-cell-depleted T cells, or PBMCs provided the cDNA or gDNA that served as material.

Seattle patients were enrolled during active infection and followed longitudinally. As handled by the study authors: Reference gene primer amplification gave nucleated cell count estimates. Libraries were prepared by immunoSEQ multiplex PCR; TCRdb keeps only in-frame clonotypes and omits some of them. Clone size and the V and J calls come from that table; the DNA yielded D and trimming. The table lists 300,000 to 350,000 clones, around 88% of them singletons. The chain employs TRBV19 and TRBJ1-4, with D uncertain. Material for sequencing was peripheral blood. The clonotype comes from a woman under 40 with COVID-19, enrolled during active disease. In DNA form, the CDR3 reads TGTGCCATTACTAGTGGGGATCTTAATGAAAAACTGTTTTTT. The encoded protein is CAITSGDLNEKLFF.